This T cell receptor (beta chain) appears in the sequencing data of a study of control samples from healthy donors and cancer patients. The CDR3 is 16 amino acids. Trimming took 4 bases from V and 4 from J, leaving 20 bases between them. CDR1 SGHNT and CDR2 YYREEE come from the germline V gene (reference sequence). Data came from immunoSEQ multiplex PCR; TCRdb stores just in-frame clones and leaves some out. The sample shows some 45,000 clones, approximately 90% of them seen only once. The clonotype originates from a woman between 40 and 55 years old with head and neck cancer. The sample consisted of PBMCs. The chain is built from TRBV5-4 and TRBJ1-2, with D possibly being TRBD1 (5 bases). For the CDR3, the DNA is TGTGCCAGCAGCCCCTATGGGGGACCCGCTATCTATGGCTACACCTTC. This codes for CASSPYGGPAIYGYTF.